This TCR beta chain emerged from a study of T cells after yellow fever vaccination. This clonotype was counted between two and nine times. One entry per CDR3 protein results from TCRdb running MiXCR on the 5' RACE reads. The sample yields hundreds of thousands of distinct CDR3 sequences, around 8.1% seen once. There are 13 residues in the CDR3. Trimming cost V 5 bases and J 8 bases, with 16 bases left between them. The V gene's germline CDR1 is SQVTM and CDR2 ANQGSEA. This TCR was sampled from a man aged 18 to 30 who received the YFV17D yellow fever vaccine. The rearrangement uses TRBV29-1 and TRBJ2-1; TRBD1 might be the D (5 bases). The specimen was PBMCs, collected approximately 40 days after the first yellow fever vaccination. The CDR3, as DNA: TGCAGCGTTAGGAAGCAGGGATCCGATGAGCAGTTCTTC. As protein: CSVRKQGSDEQFF.